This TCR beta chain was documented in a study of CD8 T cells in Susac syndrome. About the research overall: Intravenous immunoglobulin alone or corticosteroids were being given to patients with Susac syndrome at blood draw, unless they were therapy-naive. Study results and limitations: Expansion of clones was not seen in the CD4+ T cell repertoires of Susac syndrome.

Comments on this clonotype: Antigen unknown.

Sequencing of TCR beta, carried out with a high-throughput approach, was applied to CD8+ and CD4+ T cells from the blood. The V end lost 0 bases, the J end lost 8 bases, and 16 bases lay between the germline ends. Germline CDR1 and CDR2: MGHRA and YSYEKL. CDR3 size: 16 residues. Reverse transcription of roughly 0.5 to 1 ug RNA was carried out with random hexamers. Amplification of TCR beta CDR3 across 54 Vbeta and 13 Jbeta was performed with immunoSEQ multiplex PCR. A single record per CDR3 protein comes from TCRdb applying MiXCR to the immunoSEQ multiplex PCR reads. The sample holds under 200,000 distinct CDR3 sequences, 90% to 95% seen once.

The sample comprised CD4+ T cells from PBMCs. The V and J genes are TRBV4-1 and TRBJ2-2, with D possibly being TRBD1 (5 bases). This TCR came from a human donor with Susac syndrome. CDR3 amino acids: CASSQEAGRITGELFF. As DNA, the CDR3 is TGCGCCAGCAGCCAAGAAGCAGGGCGGATCACAGGGGAGCTGTTTTTT.